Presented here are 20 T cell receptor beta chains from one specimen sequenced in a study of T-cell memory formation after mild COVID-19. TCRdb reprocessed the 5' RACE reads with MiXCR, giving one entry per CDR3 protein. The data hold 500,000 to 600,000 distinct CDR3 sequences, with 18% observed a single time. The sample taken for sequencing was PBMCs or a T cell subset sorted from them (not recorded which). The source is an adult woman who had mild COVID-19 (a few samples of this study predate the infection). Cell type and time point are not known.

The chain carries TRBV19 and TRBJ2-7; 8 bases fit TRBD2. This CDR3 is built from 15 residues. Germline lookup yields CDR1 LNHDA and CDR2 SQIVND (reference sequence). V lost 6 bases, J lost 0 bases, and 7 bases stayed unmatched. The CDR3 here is CASSISGKSSYEQYF. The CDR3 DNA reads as TGTGCCAGTAGCATTAGCGGGAAGAGCTCCTACGAGCAGTACTTC. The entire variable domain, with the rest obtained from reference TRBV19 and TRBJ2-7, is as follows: DGGITQSPKYLFRKEGQNVTLSCEQNLNHDAMYWYRQDPGQGLRLIYYSQIVNDFQKGDIAEGYSVSREKKESFPLTVTSAQKNPTAFYLCASSISGKSSYEQYFGPGTRLTVT.

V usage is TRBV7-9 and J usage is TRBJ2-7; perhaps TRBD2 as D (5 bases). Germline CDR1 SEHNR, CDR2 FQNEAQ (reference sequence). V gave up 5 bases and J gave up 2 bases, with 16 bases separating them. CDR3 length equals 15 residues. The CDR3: CASSPRASGTYEQYF. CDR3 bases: TGTGCCAGCAGCCCCCGGGCGAGCGGAACCTACGAGCAGTACTTC.

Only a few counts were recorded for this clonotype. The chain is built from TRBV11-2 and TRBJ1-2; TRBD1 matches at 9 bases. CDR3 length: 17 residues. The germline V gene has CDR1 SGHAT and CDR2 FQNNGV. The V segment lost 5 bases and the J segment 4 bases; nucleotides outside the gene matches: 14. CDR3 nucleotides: TGTGCCAGCAGCCGAACAGCCTCGGGACAGGGTATCTATGGCTACACCTTC. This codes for CASSRTASGQGIYGYTF.

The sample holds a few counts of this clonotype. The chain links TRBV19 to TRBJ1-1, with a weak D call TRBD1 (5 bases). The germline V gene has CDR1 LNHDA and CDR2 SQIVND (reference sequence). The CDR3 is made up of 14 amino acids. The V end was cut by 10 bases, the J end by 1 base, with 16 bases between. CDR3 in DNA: TGTGCCACTTGGGACGGACGATCGAACACTGAAGCTTTCTTT. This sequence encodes CATWDGRSNTEAFF.

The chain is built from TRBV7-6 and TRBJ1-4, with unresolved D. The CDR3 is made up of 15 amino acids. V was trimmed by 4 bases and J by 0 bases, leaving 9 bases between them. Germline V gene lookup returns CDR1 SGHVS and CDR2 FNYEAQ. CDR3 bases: TGTGCCAGCAGCTCCGTCGGGGCAACTAATGAAAAACTGTTTTTT. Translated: CASSSVGATNEKLFF.

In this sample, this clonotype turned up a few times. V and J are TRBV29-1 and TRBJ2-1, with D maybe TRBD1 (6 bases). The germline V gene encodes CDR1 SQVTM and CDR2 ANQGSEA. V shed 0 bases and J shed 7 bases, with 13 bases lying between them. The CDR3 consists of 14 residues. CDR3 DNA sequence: TGCAGCGTTGAAGATTCCGGACAGTCTAATGAGCAGTTCTTC. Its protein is CSVEDSGQSNEQFF.

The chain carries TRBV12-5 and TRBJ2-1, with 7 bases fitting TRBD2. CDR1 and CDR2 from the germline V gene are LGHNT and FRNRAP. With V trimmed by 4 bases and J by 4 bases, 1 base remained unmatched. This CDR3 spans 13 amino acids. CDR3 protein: CASGSLAYNEQFF. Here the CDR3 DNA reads TGTGCTAGTGGTTCACTAGCGTACAATGAGCAGTTCTTC.

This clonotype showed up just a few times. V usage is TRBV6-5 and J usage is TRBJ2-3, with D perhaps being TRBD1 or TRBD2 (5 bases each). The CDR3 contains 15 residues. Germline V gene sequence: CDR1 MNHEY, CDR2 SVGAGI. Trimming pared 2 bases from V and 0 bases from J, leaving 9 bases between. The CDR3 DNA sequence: TGTGCCAGCAGTTACGAGGGGCCGAGCACAGATACGCAGTATTTT. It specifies CASSYEGPSTDTQYF.

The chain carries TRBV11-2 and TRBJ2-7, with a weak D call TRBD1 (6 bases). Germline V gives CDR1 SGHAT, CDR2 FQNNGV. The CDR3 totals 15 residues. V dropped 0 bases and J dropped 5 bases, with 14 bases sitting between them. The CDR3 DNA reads TGTGCCAGCAGCTTAGATATACAGGGAAGAAACGAGCAGTACTTC. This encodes CASSLDIQGRNEQYF. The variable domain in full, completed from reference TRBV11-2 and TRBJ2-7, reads EAGVAQSPRYKIIEKRQSVAFWCNPISGHATLYWYQQILGQGPKLLIQFQNNGVVDDSQLPKDRFSAERLKGVDSTLKIQPAKLEDSAVYLCASSLDIQGRNEQYFGPGTRLTVT.

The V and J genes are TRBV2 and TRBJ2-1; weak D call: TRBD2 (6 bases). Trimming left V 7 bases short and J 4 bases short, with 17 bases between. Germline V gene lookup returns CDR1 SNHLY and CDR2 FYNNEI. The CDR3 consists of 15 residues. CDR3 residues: CASTIGASAYNEQFF. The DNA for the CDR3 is TGTGCCAGCACCATAGGGGCTAGCGCTTACAATGAGCAGTTCTTC.

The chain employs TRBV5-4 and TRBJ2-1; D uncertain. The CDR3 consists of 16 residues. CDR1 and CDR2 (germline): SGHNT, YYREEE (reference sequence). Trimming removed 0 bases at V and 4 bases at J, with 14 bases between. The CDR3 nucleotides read TGTGCCAGCAGCTTGGTTCAGTGGGGTCAGTACAATGAGCAGTTCTTC. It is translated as CASSLVQWGQYNEQFF.

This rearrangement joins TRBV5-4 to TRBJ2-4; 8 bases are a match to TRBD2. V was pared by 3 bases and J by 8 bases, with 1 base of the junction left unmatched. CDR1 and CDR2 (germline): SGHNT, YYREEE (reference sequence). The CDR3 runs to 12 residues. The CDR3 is CASSSGGDIQYF. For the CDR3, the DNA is TGTGCCAGCAGCTCCGGGGGGGACATTCAGTACTTC. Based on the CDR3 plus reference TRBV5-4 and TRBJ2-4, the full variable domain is ETGVTQSPTHLIKTRGQQVTLRCSSQSGHNTVSWYQQALGQGPQFIFQYYREEENGRGNFPPRFSGLQFPNYSSELNVNALELDDSALYLCASSSGGDIQYFGAGTRLSVL.

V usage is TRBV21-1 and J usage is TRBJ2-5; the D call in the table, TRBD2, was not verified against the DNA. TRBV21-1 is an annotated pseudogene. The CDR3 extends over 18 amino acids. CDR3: CASSKFGSGLPGGETQYF. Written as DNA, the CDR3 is TGTGCCAGCAGCAAATTTGGAAGTGGACTACCGGGGGGAGAGACCCAGTACTTC.

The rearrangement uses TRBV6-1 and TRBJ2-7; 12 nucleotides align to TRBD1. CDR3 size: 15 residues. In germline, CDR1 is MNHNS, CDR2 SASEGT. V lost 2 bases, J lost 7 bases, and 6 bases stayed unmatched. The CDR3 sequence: CASSEWDRGLREQYF. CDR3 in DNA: TGTGCCAGCAGTGAATGGGACAGGGGGCTGAGGGAGCAGTACTTC.

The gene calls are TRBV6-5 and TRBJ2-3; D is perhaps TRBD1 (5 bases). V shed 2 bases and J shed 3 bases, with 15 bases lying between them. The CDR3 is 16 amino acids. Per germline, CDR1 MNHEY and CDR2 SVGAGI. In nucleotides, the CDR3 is TGTGCCAGCAGTTACGCTTACCAGGGTGTTACAGATACGCAGTATTTT. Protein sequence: CASSYAYQGVTDTQYF.

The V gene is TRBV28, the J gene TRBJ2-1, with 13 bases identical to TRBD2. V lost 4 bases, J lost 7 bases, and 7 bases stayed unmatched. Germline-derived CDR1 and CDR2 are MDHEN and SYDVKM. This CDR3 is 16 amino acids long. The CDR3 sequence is CASSSRTSGSLNEQFF. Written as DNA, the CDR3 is TGTGCCAGCAGTTCAAGGACTAGCGGGAGTCTAAATGAGCAGTTCTTC.

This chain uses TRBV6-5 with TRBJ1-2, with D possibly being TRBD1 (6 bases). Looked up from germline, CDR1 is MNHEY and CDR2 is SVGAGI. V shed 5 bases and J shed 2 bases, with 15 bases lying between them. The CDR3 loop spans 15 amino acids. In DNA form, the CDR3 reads TGTGCCAGCAGTGTACAGGGCAGGCAGAACTATGGCTACACCTTC. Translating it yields CASSVQGRQNYGYTF.

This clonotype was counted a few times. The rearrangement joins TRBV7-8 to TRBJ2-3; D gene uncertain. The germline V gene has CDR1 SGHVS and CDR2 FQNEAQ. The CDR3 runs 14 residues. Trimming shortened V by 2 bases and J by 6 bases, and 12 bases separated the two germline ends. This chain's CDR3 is CASSLNLRWDTQYF. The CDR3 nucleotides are TGTGCCAGCAGCTTAAACCTACGATGGGATACGCAGTATTTT. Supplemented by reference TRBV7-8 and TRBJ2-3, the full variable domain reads GAGVSQSPRYKVAKRGQDVALRCDPISGHVSLFWYQQALGQGPEFLTYFQNEAQLDKSGLPSDRFFAERPEGSVSTLKIQRTQQEDSAVYLCASSLNLRWDTQYFGPGTRLTVL.

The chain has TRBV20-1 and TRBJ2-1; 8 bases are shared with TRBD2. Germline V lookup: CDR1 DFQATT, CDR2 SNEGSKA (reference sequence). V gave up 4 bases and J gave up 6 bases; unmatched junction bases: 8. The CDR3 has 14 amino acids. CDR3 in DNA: TGCAGTGCTACCACGGGGGGGCTGGCCAATGAGCAGTTCTTC. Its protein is CSATTGGLANEQFF.

CDR3 sequence reads: CASSVASGLAGRDTQYF. CDR3 bases: TGTGCCAGCAGCGTAGCTTCGGGACTAGCGGGAAGGGATACGCAGTATTTT. This chain links TRBV9 with TRBJ2-3; TRBD2 matches 13 bases. CDR1 and CDR2 from the germline V gene are SGDLS and YYNGEE. V dropped 0 bases and J dropped 6; count of bases not matched to a gene: 7. This CDR3 comprises 17 residues.